A selection of T cell receptor beta chains follows, all from one sample in a study of T-cell reconstitution after alpha-beta-depleted transplantation in children. One entry per CDR3 protein results from TCRdb running MiXCR on the PCR reads. The profile covers hundreds of thousands of distinct CDR3 sequences, with 10% to 15% appearing a single time and 2% to 2.5% taken by the ten largest. Sequences were derived from PBMCs, mostly from graft donor cells, sampled 360 days after TCRalphabeta/CD19-depleted stem cell transplant. All receptors derive from a male patient younger than 18 who had a stem cell transplant for acute myeloid leukemia, so the T cells may come from the graft donor. Both conserved end residues are part of each CDR3. Each record gives: V gene, D gene, clone size, J gene, CDR3 protein, CDR3 DNA. A D gene is named only where the DNA matches it firmly. Rows may omit the clone size; those that give it use once, few, many or a size class.

v_gene: TRBV15; d_gene: NA; abundance: NA; j_gene: TRBJ2-4; CDR3aa: CATSRDRTLAKNIQYF; CDR3nt: TGTGCCACCAGCAGAGATCGGACTTTAGCCAAAAACATTCAGTACTTC
v_gene: TRBV18; d_gene: NA; abundance: few; j_gene: TRBJ2-2; CDR3aa: CASSRDFFTGELFF; CDR3nt: TGTGCCAGCTCACGGGACTTTTTCACCGGGGAGCTGTTTTTT
v_gene: TRBV7-3; d_gene: TRBD1; abundance: NA; j_gene: TRBJ2-7; CDR3aa: CASSLTDRVNEQYF; CDR3nt: TGTGCCAGCAGCTTAACGGACAGGGTAAACGAGCAGTACTTC
v_gene: TRBV29-1; d_gene: NA; abundance: many; j_gene: TRBJ1-1; CDR3aa: CSVVGRMNTEAFF; CDR3nt: TGCAGCGTTGTCGGACGGATGAACACTGAAGCTTTCTTT
v_gene: TRBV4-2; d_gene: TRBD1; abundance: few; j_gene: TRBJ1-6; CDR3aa: CASSQYGGQASSYNSPLHF; CDR3nt: TGTGCCAGCAGCCAATATGGGGGACAGGCGAGCTCCTATAATTCACCCCTCCACTTT
v_gene: TRBV9; d_gene: NA; abundance: few; j_gene: TRBJ2-6; CDR3aa: CASSVAAPGANVLTF; CDR3nt: TGTGCCAGCAGCGTAGCCGCTCCTGGGGCCAACGTCCTGACTTTC
v_gene: TRBV7-3; d_gene: NA; abundance: NA; j_gene: TRBJ2-2; CDR3aa: CASSSTGRTGELFF; CDR3nt: TGTGCCAGCAGCTCCACAGGGAGGACCGGGGAGCTGTTTTTT
v_gene: TRBV18; d_gene: NA; abundance: few; j_gene: TRBJ2-7; CDR3aa: CASSLVGIPGPQAYEQYF; CDR3nt: TGTGCCAGCTCGCTGGTTGGCATACCGGGACCCCAGGCCTACGAGCAGTACTTC
v_gene: TRBV10-3; d_gene: TRBD1; abundance: NA; j_gene: TRBJ1-2; CDR3aa: CAITHGQGDYGYTF; CDR3nt: TGTGCCATCACCCATGGACAGGGTGATTATGGCTACACCTTC
v_gene: TRBV20-1; d_gene: TRBD2; abundance: few; j_gene: TRBJ2-5; CDR3aa: CSAQLAGWKETQYF; CDR3nt: TGCAGTGCTCAGCTAGCGGGATGGAAAGAGACCCAGTACTTC
v_gene: TRBV5-4; d_gene: TRBD1; abundance: NA; j_gene: TRBJ2-3; CDR3aa: CASSLEGARSDTQYF; CDR3nt: TGTGCCAGCAGCTTGGAGGGGGCGCGGTCTGATACGCAGTATTTT
v_gene: TRBV18; d_gene: NA; abundance: few; j_gene: TRBJ2-2; CDR3aa: CASSPIRNTGELFF; CDR3nt: TGTGCCAGCTCACCAATTCGGAACACCGGGGAGCTGTTTTTT
v_gene: TRBV11-2; d_gene: NA; abundance: NA; j_gene: TRBJ1-1; CDR3aa: CASSLDGTYNTEAFF; CDR3nt: TGTGCCAGCAGCTTAGATGGGACGTATAACACTGAAGCTTTCTTT
v_gene: TRBV5-1; d_gene: NA; abundance: many; j_gene: TRBJ1-1; CDR3aa: CASSLDRLGAFF; CDR3nt: TGCGCCAGCAGCTTGGACCGCCTTGGAGCTTTCTTT
v_gene: TRBV5-1; d_gene: TRBD2; abundance: few; j_gene: TRBJ2-7; CDR3aa: CASSLRLAGIYEQYF; CDR3nt: TGCGCCAGCAGCTTGAGACTAGCGGGCATCTACGAGCAGTACTTC
v_gene: TRBV5-1; d_gene: NA; abundance: few; j_gene: TRBJ1-5; CDR3aa: CASSSNLNQPQHF; CDR3nt: TGCGCCAGCAGCTCCAACCTCAATCAGCCCCAGCATTTT
v_gene: TRBV29-1; d_gene: TRBD2; abundance: many; j_gene: TRBJ2-5; CDR3aa: CSVLTSGRAGETQYF; CDR3nt: TGCAGCGTACTGACTAGCGGGAGGGCCGGGGAGACCCAGTACTTC
v_gene: TRBV4-3; d_gene: NA; abundance: few; j_gene: TRBJ2-1; CDR3aa: CASSQDSGYYNEQFF; CDR3nt: TGCGCCAGCAGCCAAGACAGCGGATACTACAATGAGCAGTTCTTC
v_gene: TRBV5-6; d_gene: NA; abundance: NA; j_gene: TRBJ1-3; CDR3aa: CASSLALIGPGNTIYF; CDR3nt: TGTGCCAGCAGCTTGGCCTTAATAGGGCCCGGAAACACCATATATTTT
v_gene: TRBV4-2; d_gene: NA; abundance: NA; j_gene: TRBJ2-4; CDR3aa: CASSPGIAKNIQYF; CDR3nt: TGTGCCAGCAGCCCGGGAATAGCCAAAAACATTCAGTACTTC
v_gene: TRBV29-1; d_gene: TRBD2; abundance: few; j_gene: TRBJ2-7; CDR3aa: CSVVIAGGPYEQYF; CDR3nt: TGCAGCGTTGTGATAGCGGGAGGGCCCTACGAGCAGTACTTC
v_gene: TRBV5-1; d_gene: NA; abundance: few; j_gene: TRBJ2-3; CDR3aa: CASSPGLLNTQYF; CDR3nt: TGCGCCAGCAGCCCGGGACTCTTAAATACGCAGTATTTT
v_gene: TRBV20-1; d_gene: TRBD2; abundance: few; j_gene: TRBJ2-1; CDR3aa: CNPSGSPQGLSYNEQFF; CDR3nt: TGCAACCCTAGCGGGAGCCCCCAAGGGCTCTCCTACAATGAGCAGTTCTTC
v_gene: TRBV29-1; d_gene: TRBD1; abundance: NA; j_gene: TRBJ2-1; CDR3aa: CSVEESGQGFSGAGEQFF; CDR3nt: TGCAGCGTTGAAGAATCGGGACAGGGCTTCTCGGGGGCAGGTGAGCAGTTCTTC
v_gene: TRBV28; d_gene: NA; abundance: many; j_gene: TRBJ2-1; CDR3aa: CASSFYRGSSYNEQFF; CDR3nt: TGTGCCAGCAGTTTTTATCGGGGGAGCTCCTACAATGAGCAGTTCTTC
v_gene: TRBV20-1; d_gene: TRBD2; abundance: NA; j_gene: TRBJ2-1; CDR3aa: CSAREPSGKLLGNEQFF; CDR3nt: TGCAGTGCTAGAGAACCTAGCGGGAAACTTCTGGGGAATGAGCAGTTCTTC
v_gene: TRBV28; d_gene: TRBD2; abundance: NA; j_gene: TRBJ2-6; CDR3aa: CASSPPASGGLPGANVLTF; CDR3nt: TGTGCCAGCAGTCCCCCCGCTAGCGGCGGCCTCCCTGGGGCCAACGTCCTGACTTTC
v_gene: TRBV27; d_gene: NA; abundance: NA; j_gene: TRBJ1-5; CDR3aa: CASSLQGSSQPQHF; CDR3nt: TGTGCCAGCAGTCTCCAGGGGAGTAGTCAGCCCCAGCATTTT
v_gene: TRBV7-3; d_gene: NA; abundance: many; j_gene: TRBJ2-2; CDR3aa: CASSPDWTYTGELFF; CDR3nt: TGTGCCAGCAGCCCCGACTGGACCTACACCGGGGAGCTGTTTTTT
v_gene: TRBV4-3; d_gene: TRBD2; abundance: NA; j_gene: TRBJ2-2; CDR3aa: CASSQFGTSGRADTGELFF; CDR3nt: TGCGCCAGCAGCCAATTCGGGACTAGCGGGAGGGCGGACACCGGGGAGCTGTTTTTT
v_gene: TRBV27; d_gene: NA; abundance: NA; j_gene: TRBJ2-1; CDR3aa: CASRSISLIEQFF; CDR3nt: TGTGCCAGCAGATCAATTTCTTTAATCGAGCAGTTCTTC
v_gene: TRBV7-7; d_gene: NA; abundance: NA; j_gene: TRBJ2-1; CDR3aa: CASSAGQYNEQFF; CDR3nt: TGTGCTAGCAGCGCGGGACAGTACAATGAGCAGTTCTTC
v_gene: TRBV19; d_gene: NA; abundance: NA; j_gene: TRBJ1-1; CDR3aa: CASSIFRGSTEAFF; CDR3nt: TGTGCCAGTAGTATCTTTCGGGGGAGCACTGAAGCTTTCTTT
v_gene: TRBV30; d_gene: TRBD2; abundance: few; j_gene: TRBJ2-3; CDR3aa: CACPPSGRASDTQYF; CDR3nt: TGTGCCTGTCCCCCTAGCGGGAGGGCCAGCGATACGCAGTATTTT
v_gene: TRBV5-1; d_gene: NA; abundance: NA; j_gene: TRBJ1-1; CDR3aa: CASNLIGRDTEAFF; CDR3nt: TGCGCCAGCAACTTGATCGGGAGGGACACTGAAGCTTTCTTT
v_gene: TRBV7-2; d_gene: TRBD1; abundance: NA; j_gene: TRBJ1-2; CDR3aa: CASSPDRGGSHGYTF; CDR3nt: TGTGCCAGCAGCCCTGACAGGGGCGGTTCCCATGGCTACACCTTC
v_gene: TRBV5-1; d_gene: NA; abundance: NA; j_gene: TRBJ2-1; CDR3aa: CASSLTGGGSNEQFF; CDR3nt: TGCGCCAGCAGCTTGACAGGTGGGGGAAGCAATGAGCAGTTCTTC
v_gene: TRBV5-1; d_gene: NA; abundance: many; j_gene: TRBJ2-5; CDR3aa: CASSSYQETQYF; CDR3nt: TGTGCCAGTAGTAGTTACCAAGAGACCCAGTACTTC
v_gene: TRBV6-5; d_gene: NA; abundance: NA; j_gene: TRBJ2-1; CDR3aa: CASSYLRPYNEQFF; CDR3nt: TGTGCCAGCAGTTACTTGCGGCCATACAATGAGCAGTTCTTC
v_gene: TRBV7-8; d_gene: NA; abundance: many; j_gene: TRBJ2-5; CDR3aa: CASSPQGSAETQYF; CDR3nt: TGTGCCAGCAGCCCCCAGGGATCGGCAGAGACCCAGTACTTC
v_gene: TRBV19; d_gene: NA; abundance: NA; j_gene: TRBJ2-7; CDR3aa: CASSSPQGNYEQYF; CDR3nt: TGTGCCAGTAGCTCCCCGCAGGGAAACTACGAGCAGTACTTC
v_gene: TRBV5-1; d_gene: TRBD2; abundance: once; j_gene: TRBJ2-3; CDR3aa: CASSLNVMGLGTDTQYF; CDR3nt: TGCGCCAGCAGCTTGAATGTGATGGGACTAGGCACAGATACGCAGTATTTT
v_gene: TRBV9; d_gene: NA; abundance: few; j_gene: TRBJ2-7; CDR3aa: CASSVATTGPEQYF; CDR3nt: TGTGCCAGCAGCGTAGCCACTACAGGGCCCGAGCAGTACTTC
v_gene: TRBV4-3; d_gene: TRBD2; abundance: NA; j_gene: TRBJ2-7; CDR3aa: CASSVSGTSLSSYEQYF; CDR3nt: TGCGCCAGCAGCGTCTCCGGGACTAGCCTTAGCTCCTACGAGCAGTACTTC
v_gene: TRBV30; d_gene: NA; abundance: few; j_gene: TRBJ1-2; CDR3aa: CAWRTGNYGYTF; CDR3nt: TGTGCCTGGAGAACAGGGAACTATGGCTACACCTTC
v_gene: TRBV4-3; d_gene: NA; abundance: few; j_gene: TRBJ2-6; CDR3aa: CASSQDQFSGANVLTF; CDR3nt: TGCGCCAGCAGCCAAGATCAGTTCTCTGGGGCCAACGTCCTGACTTTC